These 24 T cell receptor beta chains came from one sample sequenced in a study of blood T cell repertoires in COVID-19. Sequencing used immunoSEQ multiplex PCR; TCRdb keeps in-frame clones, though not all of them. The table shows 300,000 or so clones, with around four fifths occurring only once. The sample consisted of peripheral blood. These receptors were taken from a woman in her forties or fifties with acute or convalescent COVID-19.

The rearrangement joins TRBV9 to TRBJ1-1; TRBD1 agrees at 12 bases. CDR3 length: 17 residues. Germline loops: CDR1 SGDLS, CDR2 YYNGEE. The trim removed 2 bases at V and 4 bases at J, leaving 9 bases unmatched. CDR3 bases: TGTGCCAGCAGCGTGGGGACAGGGGGCGTCTTGAGCACTGAAGCTTTCTTT. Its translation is CASSVGTGGVLSTEAFF.

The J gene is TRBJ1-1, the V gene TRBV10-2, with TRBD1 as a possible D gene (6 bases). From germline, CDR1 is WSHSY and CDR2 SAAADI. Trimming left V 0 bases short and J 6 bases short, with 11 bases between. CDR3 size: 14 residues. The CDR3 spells CASSESQGRAEAFF. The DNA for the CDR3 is TGCGCCAGCAGTGAGTCCCAGGGGAGAGCTGAAGCTTTCTTT.

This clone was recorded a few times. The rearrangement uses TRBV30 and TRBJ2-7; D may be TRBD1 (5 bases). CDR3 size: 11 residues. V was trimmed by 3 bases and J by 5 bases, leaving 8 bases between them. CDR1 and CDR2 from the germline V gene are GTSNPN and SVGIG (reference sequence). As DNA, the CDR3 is TGTGCCTGGAGCGCCAGGGACGAGCAGTACTTC. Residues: CAWSARDEQYF. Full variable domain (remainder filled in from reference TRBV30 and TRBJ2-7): SQTIHQWPATLVQPVGSPLSLECTVEGTSNPNLYWYRQAAGRGLQLLFYSVGIGQISSEVPQNLSASRPQDRQFILSSKKLLLSDSGFYLCAWSARDEQYFGPGTRLTVT.

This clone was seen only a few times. CDR3 loop: CASSYFVTSLNEQFF. In DNA form, the CDR3 reads TGTGCCAGCAGTTACTTTGTGACTAGTTTAAATGAGCAGTTCTTC. V and J are TRBV6-2 or TRBV6-3 and TRBJ2-1; the D gene is possibly TRBD2 (6 bases). The CDR3 runs 15 residues. Germline V CDR1 and CDR2: MNHEY, SVGEGT. V lost 1 base and J 7 bases, leaving 14 bases between the germline ends.

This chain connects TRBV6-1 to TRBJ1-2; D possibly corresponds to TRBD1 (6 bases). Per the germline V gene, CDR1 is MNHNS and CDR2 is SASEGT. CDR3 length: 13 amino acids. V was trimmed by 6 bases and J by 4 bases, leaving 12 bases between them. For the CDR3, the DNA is TGTGCCAGCAGCCGGGACACCCTCTATGGCTACACCTTC. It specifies CASSRDTLYGYTF.

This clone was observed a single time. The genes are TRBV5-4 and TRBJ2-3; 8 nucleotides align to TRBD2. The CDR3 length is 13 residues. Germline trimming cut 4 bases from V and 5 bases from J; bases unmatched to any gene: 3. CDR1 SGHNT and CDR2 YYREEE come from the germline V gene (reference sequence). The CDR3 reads CASSPGLVDTQYF. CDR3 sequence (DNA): TGTGCCAGCAGCCCGGGACTAGTAGATACGCAGTATTTT.

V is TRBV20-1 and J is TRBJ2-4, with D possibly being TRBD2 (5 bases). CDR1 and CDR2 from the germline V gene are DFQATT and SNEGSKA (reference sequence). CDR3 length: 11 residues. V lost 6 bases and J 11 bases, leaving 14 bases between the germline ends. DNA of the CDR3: TGCAGTGCCGAGGGTGACAACGTTCAGTACTTC. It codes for CSAEGDNVQYF.

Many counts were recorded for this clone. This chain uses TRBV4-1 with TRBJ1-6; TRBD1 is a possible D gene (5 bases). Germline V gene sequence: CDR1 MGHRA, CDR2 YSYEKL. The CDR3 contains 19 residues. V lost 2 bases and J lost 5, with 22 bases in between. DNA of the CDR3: TGCGCCAGCAGCCAACCTCAAGGGGCAGGCCTCTACCATAATTCACCCCTCCACTTT. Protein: CASSQPQGAGLYHNSPLHF.

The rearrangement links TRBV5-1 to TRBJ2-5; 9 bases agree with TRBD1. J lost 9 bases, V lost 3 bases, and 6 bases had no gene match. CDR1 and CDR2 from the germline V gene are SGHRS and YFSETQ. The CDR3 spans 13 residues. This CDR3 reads CASSSQQGAAQYF. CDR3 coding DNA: TGCGCCAGCAGCTCTCAACAGGGGGCGGCCCAGTACTTC.

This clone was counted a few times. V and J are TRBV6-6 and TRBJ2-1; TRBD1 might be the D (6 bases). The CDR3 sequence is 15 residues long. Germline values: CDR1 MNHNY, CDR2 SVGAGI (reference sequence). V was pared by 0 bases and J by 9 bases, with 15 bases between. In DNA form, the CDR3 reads TGTGCCAGCAGTTACTCGAATCCAGGGGCGCTTGAGCAGTTCTTC. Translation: CASSYSNPGALEQFF.

Here the CDR3 DNA reads TGTGCCAGCAGCTTGGGTAGGGCTAGCCGGGCAGAGACCCAGTACTTC. As protein: CASSLGRASRAETQYF. J is TRBJ2-5 and V is TRBV5-6; D is possibly TRBD2 (5 bases). Trimming removed 0 bases at V and 4 bases at J, with 16 bases between. In germline, CDR1 is SGHDT, CDR2 YYEEEE. There are 16 residues in the CDR3.

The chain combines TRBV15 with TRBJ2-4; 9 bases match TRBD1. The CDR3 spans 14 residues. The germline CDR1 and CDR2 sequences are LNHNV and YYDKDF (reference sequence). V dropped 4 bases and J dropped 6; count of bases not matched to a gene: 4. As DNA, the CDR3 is TGTGCCACCAGCATCGGGACAGGGAGAAACATTCAGTACTTC. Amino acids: CATSIGTGRNIQYF.

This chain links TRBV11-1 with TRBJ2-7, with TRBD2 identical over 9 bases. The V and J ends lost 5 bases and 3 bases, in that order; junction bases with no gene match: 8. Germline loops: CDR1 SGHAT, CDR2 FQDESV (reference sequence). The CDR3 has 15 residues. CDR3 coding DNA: TGTGCCAGCAGCCAGGGGACTAGCAATAACTACGAGCAGTACTTC. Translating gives CASSQGTSNNYEQYF.

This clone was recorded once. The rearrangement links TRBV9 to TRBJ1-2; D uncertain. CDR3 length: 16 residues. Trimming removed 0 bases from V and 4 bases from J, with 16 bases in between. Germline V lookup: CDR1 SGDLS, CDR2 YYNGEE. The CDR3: CASSVGPRGSSYGYTF. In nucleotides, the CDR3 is TGTGCCAGCAGCGTAGGCCCCCGAGGGAGTAGCTATGGCTACACCTTC. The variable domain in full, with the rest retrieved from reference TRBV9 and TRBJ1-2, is DSGVTQTPKHLITATGQRVTLRCSPRSGDLSVYWYQQSLDQGLQFLIQYYNGEERAKGNILERFSAQQFPDLHSELNLSSLELGDSALYFCASSVGPRGSSYGYTFGSGTRLTVV.

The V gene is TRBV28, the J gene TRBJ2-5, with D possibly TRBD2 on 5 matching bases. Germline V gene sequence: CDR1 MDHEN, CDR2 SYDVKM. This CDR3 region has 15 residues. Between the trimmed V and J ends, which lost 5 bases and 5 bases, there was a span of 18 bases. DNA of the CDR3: TGTGCCAGCAGTCACAGCGGCTTCACGGGGGAGACCCAGTACTTC. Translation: CASSHSGFTGETQYF.

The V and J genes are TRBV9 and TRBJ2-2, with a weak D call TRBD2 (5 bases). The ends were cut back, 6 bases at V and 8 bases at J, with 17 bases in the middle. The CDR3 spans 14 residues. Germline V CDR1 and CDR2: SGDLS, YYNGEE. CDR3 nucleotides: TGTGCCAGCACTATCAACGAGGGTAGGGGGGAGCTGTTTTTT. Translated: CASTINEGRGELFF.

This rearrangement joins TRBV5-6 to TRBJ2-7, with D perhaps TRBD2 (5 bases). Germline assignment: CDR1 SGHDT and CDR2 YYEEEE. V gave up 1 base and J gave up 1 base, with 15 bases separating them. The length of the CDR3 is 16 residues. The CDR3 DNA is TGTGCCAGCAGCTTGTTGGGGAGCAGTTCATCCTACGAGCAGTACGTC. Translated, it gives CASSLLGSSSSYEQYV.

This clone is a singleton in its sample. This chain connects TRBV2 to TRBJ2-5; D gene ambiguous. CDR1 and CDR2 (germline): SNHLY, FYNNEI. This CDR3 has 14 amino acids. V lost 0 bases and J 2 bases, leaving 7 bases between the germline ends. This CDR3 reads CASSEAYKQETQYF. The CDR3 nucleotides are TGTGCCAGCAGTGAAGCTTACAAGCAAGAGACCCAGTACTTC.

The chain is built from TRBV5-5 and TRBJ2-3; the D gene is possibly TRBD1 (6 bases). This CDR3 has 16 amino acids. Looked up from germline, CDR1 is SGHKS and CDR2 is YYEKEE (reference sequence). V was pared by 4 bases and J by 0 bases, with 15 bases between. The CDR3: CASSAGTSPSTDTQYF. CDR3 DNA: TGTGCCAGCAGCGCTGGGACAAGCCCTAGCACAGATACGCAGTATTTT.

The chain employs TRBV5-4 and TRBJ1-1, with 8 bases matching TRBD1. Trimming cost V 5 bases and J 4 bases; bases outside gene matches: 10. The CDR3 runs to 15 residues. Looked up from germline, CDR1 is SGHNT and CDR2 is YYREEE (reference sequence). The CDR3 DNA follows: TGTGCCAGCAGTCGTCGCGGACAGGGAATCACTGAAGCTTTCTTT. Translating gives CASSRRGQGITEAFF.

CDR3 sequence: CAWRRDAGNTIYF. The DNA for the CDR3 is TGTGCCTGGAGGCGGGATGCTGGAAACACCATATATTTT. The chain combines TRBV30 with TRBJ1-3; no clear D. Trimming took 3 bases from V and 2 from J, leaving 8 bases between them. The CDR3 covers 13 residues. Germline loops: CDR1 GTSNPN, CDR2 SVGIG (reference sequence).

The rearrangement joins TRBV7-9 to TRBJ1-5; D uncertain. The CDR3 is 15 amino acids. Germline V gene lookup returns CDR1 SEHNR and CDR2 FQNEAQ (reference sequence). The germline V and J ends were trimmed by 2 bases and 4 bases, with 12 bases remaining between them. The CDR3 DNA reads TGTGCCAGCAGCTTAAGTGGGAGGGAAAATCAGCCCCAGCATTTT. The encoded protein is CASSLSGRENQPQHF.

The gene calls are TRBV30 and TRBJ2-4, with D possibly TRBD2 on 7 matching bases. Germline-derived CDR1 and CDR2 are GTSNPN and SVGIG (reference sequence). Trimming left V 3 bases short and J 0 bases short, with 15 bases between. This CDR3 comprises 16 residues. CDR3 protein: CAWSEGGFLAKNIQYF. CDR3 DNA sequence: TGTGCCTGGAGCGAGGGGGGGTTCCTAGCCAAAAACATTCAGTACTTC.

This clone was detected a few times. The CDR3 region is CASSLDLGQGAGGYTF. CDR3 in DNA: TGCGCCAGCAGCTTGGACCTGGGACAGGGGGCAGGTGGCTACACCTTC. The chain links TRBV5-1 to TRBJ1-2; 12 bases agree with TRBD1. This CDR3 comprises 16 residues. V shed 0 bases, J shed 7 bases, and the junction held 7 bases outside the gene matches. Germline V gene lookup returns CDR1 SGHRS and CDR2 YFSETQ. Combining the CDR3 with reference TRBV5-1 and TRBJ1-2 gives the whole variable domain KAGVTQTPRYLIKTRGQQVTLSCSPISGHRSVSWYQQTPGQGLQFLFEYFSETQRNKGNFPGRFSGRQFSNSRSEMNVSTLELGDSALYLCASSLDLGQGAGGYTFGSGTRLTVV.